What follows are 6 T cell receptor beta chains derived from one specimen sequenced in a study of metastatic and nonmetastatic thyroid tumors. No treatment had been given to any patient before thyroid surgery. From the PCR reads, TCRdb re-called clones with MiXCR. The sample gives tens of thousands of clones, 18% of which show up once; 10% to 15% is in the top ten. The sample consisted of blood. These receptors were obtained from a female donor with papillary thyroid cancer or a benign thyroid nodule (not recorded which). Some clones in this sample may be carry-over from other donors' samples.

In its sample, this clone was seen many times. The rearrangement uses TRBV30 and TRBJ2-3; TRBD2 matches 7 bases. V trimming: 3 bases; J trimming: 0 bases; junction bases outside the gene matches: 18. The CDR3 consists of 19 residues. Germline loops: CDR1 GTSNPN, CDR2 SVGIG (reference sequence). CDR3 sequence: CAWSAVLAGYISSTDTQYF. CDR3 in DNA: TGTGCCTGGAGCGCCGTTTTAGCGGGCTACATTTCTAGCACAGATACGCAGTATTTT.

As DNA, the CDR3 is TGTGCCAGCAGTTTGTACAGGCGGGGCTATGGCTACACCTTC. Residues: CASSLYRRGYGYTF. This chain joins TRBV5-4 and TRBJ1-2; possible D gene TRBD1, 5 bases. Trimming cost V 5 bases and J 4 bases, with 15 bases left between them. CDR3 length: 14 amino acids. Germline CDR1 and CDR2: SGHNT and YYREEE (reference sequence).

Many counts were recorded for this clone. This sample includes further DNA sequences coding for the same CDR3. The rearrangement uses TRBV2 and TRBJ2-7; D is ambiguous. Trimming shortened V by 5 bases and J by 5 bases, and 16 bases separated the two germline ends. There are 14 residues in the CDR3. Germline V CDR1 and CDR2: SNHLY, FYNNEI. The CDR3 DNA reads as TGTGCCAGCAGTCCTCGGTTTGTGGAACACGAGCAGTACTTC. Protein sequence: CASSPRFVEHEQYF.

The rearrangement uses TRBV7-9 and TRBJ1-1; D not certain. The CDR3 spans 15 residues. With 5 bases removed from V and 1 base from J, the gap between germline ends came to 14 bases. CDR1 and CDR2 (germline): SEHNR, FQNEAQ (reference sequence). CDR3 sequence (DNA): TGTGCCAGCAGCCCCCCGACATGGTCGAACACTGAAGCTTTCTTT. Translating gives CASSPPTWSNTEAFF.

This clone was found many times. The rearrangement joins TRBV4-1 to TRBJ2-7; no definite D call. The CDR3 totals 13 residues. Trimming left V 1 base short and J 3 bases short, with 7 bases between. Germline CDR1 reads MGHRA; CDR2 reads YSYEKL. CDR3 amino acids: CASSQGGNYEQYF. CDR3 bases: TGCGCCAGCAGCCAAGGTGGCAACTACGAGCAGTACTTC.

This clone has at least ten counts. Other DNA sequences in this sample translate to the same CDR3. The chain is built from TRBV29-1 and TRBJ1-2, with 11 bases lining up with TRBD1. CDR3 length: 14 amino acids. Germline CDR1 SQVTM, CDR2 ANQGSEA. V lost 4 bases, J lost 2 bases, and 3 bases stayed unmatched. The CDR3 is CSVGGDRGNYGYTF. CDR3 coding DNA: TGCAGCGTTGGAGGGGACAGGGGGAACTATGGCTACACCTTC.